This T cell receptor beta chain was observed in a study of CD8+ T cells in alopecia areata. Study in general: Treatment comprised oral tofacitinib, 5 to 10 mg twice daily, in treated patients.

The CDR3 length is 14 residues. Trimming pared 2 bases from V and 4 bases from J, leaving 10 bases between. CDR1 and CDR2 (germline): MGHRA, YSYEKL. Isolated RNA was reverse transcribed into cDNA used as the sequencing template. The data were produced by immunoSEQ multiplex PCR, yet TCRdb's version contains in-frame clones alone and is incomplete. The sample consists of 120,000 to 150,000 clones, 75% to 90% of them appearing once. This chain connects TRBV4-1 to TRBJ2-3; D possibly matches TRBD1 or TRBD2 (5 bases each). Sequences were derived from CD8+ T cells sorted from blood, sampled at week 0. The source of this sequence is a human donor with alopecia areata. CDR3 region: CASSQIQGADTQYF. CDR3 in DNA: TGCGCCAGCAGCCAAATCCAGGGAGCAGATACGCAGTATTTT.